The subject of this entry is one T cell receptor (beta chain). Its antigen is unidentified. This beta chain is a stray read from a library made for alpha chains; its abundance is not meaningful. Time point here: sample taken at primary tumor resection. V was shortened by 1 base and J by 5 bases, with 13 bases between the two germline ends. The CDR3 has 15 amino acids. Per germline, CDR1 SGHVS and CDR2 FNYEAQ. MiXCR was run by TCRdb on the 5' RACE reads, yielding one entry per CDR3 protein. Of a few hundred distinct CDR3 sequences listed, around 40% are singletons. The data originate from a study of spatial heterogeneity in lung cancer. Study-wide findings and caveats: The number of expanded tumor alpha and beta chains correlated with mutation number.

The chain links TRBV7-6 to TRBJ2-3; maybe TRBD2 (7 bases). Here the sequenced sample was lung tumor tissue, taken at surgery. The clonotype was recovered from a male donor with early-stage non-small cell lung cancer. The CDR3 reads CASSLGGGWGDTQYF. The CDR3 bases are TGTGCCAGCAGCTTAGGCGGGGGCTGGGGAGATACGCAGTATTTT.